The present TCR beta chain was sequenced within a study of T cell changes during pregnancy in multiple sclerosis. Profiled with immunoSEQ multiplex PCR; TCRdb holds only in-frame clones, not every one. Of some 64,000 clones in the sample, 92% are singletons; the top ten hold roughly 1.5%. Trimming removed 2 bases from V and 4 bases from J; junction bases left unmatched: 5. Germline assignment: CDR1 MNHNS and CDR2 SASEGT. CDR3 length: 15 residues. This TCR was sampled from a female donor with multiple sclerosis, enrolled in a pregnancy study. This chain uses TRBV6-1 with TRBJ2-3; the match to TRBD2 covers 8 bases. This specimen was peripheral blood, taken after pregnancy. The CDR3 here is CASSEFAGGADTQYF. CDR3 DNA: TGTGCCAGCAGTGAATTCGCGGGAGGTGCAGATACGCAGTATTTT.